These T cell receptor beta chains were read from a single sample in a study of CD8+ T cells in alopecia areata. Only in-frame clones appear in the TCRdb table, and some are missing; sequencing was by immunoSEQ multiplex PCR. The sample yields about 210,000 clones, over 60% seen once. Sequences were derived from CD4+ T cells sorted from blood, sampled at approximately week 42, from a patient treated with tofacitinib. These receptor sequences come from a human donor with alopecia areata. Each CDR3 is given with its conserved first and last residue. The order of the fields is V gene, clone size, D gene, J gene, CDR3 protein, CDR3 DNA. A D gene is named only where the DNA matches it firmly. Expanded clones get a size class; other rows say once, few or many, or leave the size out.

>TRBV4-3|NA|NA|TRBJ1-6
CASSPEEATYNSPLHF
TGCGCCAGCAGCCCAGAGGAGGCGACCTATAATTCACCCCTCCACTTT
>TRBV30|NA|TRBD1|TRBJ2-6
CASRDRGANVLTF
TGTGCCTCAAGGGACAGAGGGGCCAACGTCCTGACTTTC
>TRBV7-8|once|NA|TRBJ1-4
CASSLADEKLFF
TGTGCCAGCAGCTTAGCTGATGAAAAACTGTTTTTT
>TRBV4-3|few|TRBD1|TRBJ2-6
CASSQEGTVGAGANVLTF
TGCGCCAGCAGCCAAGAAGGGACAGTAGGCGCTGGGGCCAACGTCCTGACTTTC
>TRBV30|NA|TRBD1|TRBJ1-5
CAWSHNRGMGNQPQHF
TGTGCCTGGAGCCATAACAGGGGAATGGGCAATCAGCCCCAGCATTTT
>TRBV21-1|NA|NA|TRBJ2-2
CASSKGDRDVNTGELFF
TGTGCCAGCAGCAAAGGCGATAGGGACGTGAACACCGGGGAGCTGTTTTTT
>TRBV7-9|once|TRBD2|TRBJ2-1
CASSLLSSGNEQFF
TGTGCCAGCAGCTTATTGTCTAGCGGCAATGAGCAGTTCTTC
>TRBV5-1|NA|TRBD1|TRBJ2-2
CASSQGQGATGELFF
TGCGCCAGCAGCCAGGGACAGGGGGCCACCGGGGAGCTGTTTTTT
>TRBV29-1|NA|NA|TRBJ1-1
CSVRATNTEAFF
TGCAGCGTTCGGGCCACGAACACTGAAGCTTTCTTT
>TRBV5-1|NA|NA|TRBJ2-2
CASRGGDTGELFF
TGCGCCAGCAGAGGCGGGGACACCGGGGAGCTGTTTTTT
>TRBV30|NA|NA|TRBJ1-2
CAWTKGIRYGYTF
TGTGCCTGGACAAAGGGCATCCGCTATGGCTACACCTTC
>TRBV4-3|NA|NA|TRBJ1-4
CASSQDVAGGLFF
TGCGCCAGCAGCCAAGATGTCGCAGGAGGGCTGTTTTTT
>TRBV4-3|NA|NA|TRBJ1-5
CASSSRRDQPQHF
TGCGCCAGCAGCAGTCGACGGGATCAGCCCCAGCATTTT
>TRBV4-3|NA|TRBD2|TRBJ2-3
CASSHFRTSGGVADTQYF
TGCGCCAGCAGCCATTTTCGGACTAGCGGGGGGGTTGCAGATACGCAGTATTTT
>TRBV7-3|NA|NA|TRBJ2-2
CASSLQANTGELFF
TGTGCCAGCAGCCTACAGGCTAACACCGGGGAGCTGTTTTTT
>TRBV10-3|NA|NA|TRBJ2-7
CAITPTGTYEQYF
TGTGCCATCACCCCGACAGGAACCTACGAGCAGTACTTC
>TRBV4-2|NA|TRBD1|TRBJ2-1
CASSQWDRGGSVVDDEQFF
TGTGCCAGCAGCCAATGGGACAGGGGCGGCTCCGTTGTGGATGATGAGCAGTTCTTC
>TRBV27|NA|TRBD2|TRBJ2-3
CASSLQRGAVGADTQYF
TGTGCCAGCAGTCTTCAGCGGGGGGCCGTGGGCGCAGATACGCAGTATTTT
>TRBV7-9|NA|NA|TRBJ1-1
CASSFTGMNTEAFF
TGTGCCAGCAGTTTCACAGGGATGAACACTGAAGCTTTCTTT
>TRBV29-1|NA|NA|TRBJ1-5
CSAQGNNQPQHF
TGCAGCGCCCAGGGTAACAATCAGCCCCAGCATTTT
>TRBV9|NA|TRBD1|TRBJ1-6
CASSNRDRRSNSPLHF
TGTGCCAGCAGCAACCGGGACAGGCGCTCCAATTCACCCCTCCACTTT
>TRBV30|NA|NA|TRBJ1-1
CAWNRLTGNTEAFF
TGTGCCTGGAATCGTTTGACGGGGAACACTGAAGCTTTCTTT
>TRBV29-1|once|NA|TRBJ1-4
CSVADIGVGEKLFF
TGCAGCGTGGCCGACATTGGGGTCGGGGAAAAACTGTTTTTT
>TRBV6-6|few|TRBD2|TRBJ2-1
CASTLMSGGGNEQFF
TGTGCCAGCACCCTAATGAGCGGGGGAGGTAATGAGCAGTTCTTC
>TRBV11-2|NA|NA|TRBJ2-7
CASSDGYYEQYF
TGTGCCAGCAGCGACGGGTACTACGAGCAGTACTTC
>TRBV19|NA|NA|TRBJ1-2
CASSSRGDYRLRQFSGYTF
TGTGCCAGTTCTAGCCGGGGAGACTACAGACTTCGACAGTTCTCTGGCTACACCTTC
>TRBV9|few|TRBD2|TRBJ2-5
CASSVGAGGVQETQYF
TGTGCCAGCAGCGTAGGAGCGGGGGGGGTCCAAGAGACCCAGTACTTC
>TRBV7-3|NA|NA|TRBJ2-1
CASSPMAGNYNEQFF
TGTGCCAGCAGCCCAATGGCAGGGAACTACAATGAGCAGTTCTTC
>TRBV5-1|NA|NA|TRBJ1-1
CASSFQDSRATEAFF
TGCGCCAGCAGTTTCCAGGACAGCCGGGCCACTGAAGCTTTCTTT
>TRBV2|NA|NA|TRBJ2-1
CASSESLPPFF
TGTGCCAGCAGTGAAAGCCTCCCCCCGTTCTTC
>TRBV7-2|NA|NA|TRBJ2-4
CASSLGSRAIQYF
TGTGCCAGCAGCTTAGGATCCAGGGCCATTCAGTACTTC
>TRBV15|NA|TRBD1|TRBJ1-2
CATSRQSGGNGYTF
TGTGCCACCAGCAGACAATCAGGGGGGAATGGCTACACCTTC
>TRBV7-8|NA|TRBD1|TRBJ1-4
CASSFRGGLNEKLFF
TGTGCCAGCAGCTTTAGAGGGGGCCTTAATGAAAAACTGTTTTTT
>TRBV28|NA|TRBD1|TRBJ1-5
CASSPRDRTNQPQHF
TGTGCCAGCAGTCCCCGGGACAGGACCAATCAGCCCCAGCATTTT
>TRBV7-2|NA|NA|TRBJ2-3
CASSLASGTSTDTQYF
TGTGCCAGCAGCTTAGCTTCCGGGACTAGCACAGATACGCAGTATTTT
>TRBV29-1|NA|TRBD1|TRBJ1-2
CSVEYWGQGRNGYTF
TGCAGCGTTGAGTATTGGGGACAGGGGAGGAATGGCTACACCTTC
>TRBV7-9|NA|NA|TRBJ1-2
CASSLADAYGYTF
TGTGCCAGCAGCTTAGCGGACGCTTATGGCTACACCTTC
>TRBV29-1|few|NA|TRBJ1-1
CSVSLRLGGTEAFF
TGCAGCGTCTCCCTAAGGTTAGGAGGGACTGAAGCTTTCTTT
>TRBV30|NA|NA|TRBJ1-2
CAWSSLPTGGYTF
TGTGCCTGGAGTTCTCTCCCAACAGGCGGCTACACCTTC
>TRBV11-2|NA|TRBD1|TRBJ1-1
CASSSKTGLDTEAFF
TGTGCCAGCAGCTCCAAGACAGGGCTGGACACTGAAGCTTTCTTT
>TRBV11-3|NA|NA|TRBJ2-3
CASSLAKSDTQYF
TGTGCCAGCAGCTTAGCTAAGTCAGATACGCAGTATTTT
>TRBV5-6|once|NA|TRBJ2-5
CASSSRMVLYGETQYF
TGTGCCAGCAGCTCTCGTATGGTGCTGTATGGGGAGACCCAGTACTTC
>TRBV29-1|NA|TRBD2|TRBJ2-1
CSVGASGGINEQFF
TGCAGCGTTGGGGCTAGCGGGGGAATTAATGAGCAGTTCTTC
>TRBV30|NA|NA|TRBJ1-6
CAWSVRARVASPLHF
TGTGCCTGGAGTGTACGGGCCAGGGTGGCGTCACCCCTCCACTTT
>TRBV29-1|NA|NA|TRBJ1-2
CSVSGRMRNGYTF
TGCAGCGTTTCTGGACGAATGAGGAATGGCTACACCTTC
>TRBV5-6|NA|TRBD1|TRBJ1-2
CASTPGQESYGYTF
TGTGCCAGCACTCCGGGACAGGAATCCTATGGCTACACCTTC
>TRBV2|NA|NA|TRBJ2-1
CASSQSRGDYNEQFF
TGTGCCAGTTCCCAATCGCGGGGCGATTACAATGAGCAGTTCTTC
>TRBV7-2|few|NA|TRBJ2-3
CASTRTDTQYF
TGTGCCAGCACCCGGACAGATACGCAGTATTTT
>TRBV19|NA|NA|TRBJ2-1
CASSSTASYNEQFF
TGTGCCAGTAGCTCCACGGCTTCCTACAATGAGCAGTTCTTC
>TRBV11-2|NA|NA|TRBJ1-4
CASSSPGTQNEKLFF
TGTGCCAGCAGCTCACCCGGGACACAAAATGAAAAACTGTTTTTT
>TRBV27|once|NA|TRBJ1-1
CASSLSEYTEAFF
TGTGCCAGCAGTTTATCTGAGTACACTGAAGCTTTCTTT